The clone carrying this TCR beta chain appeared a single time. Its antigen is undetermined. Germline V CDR1 and CDR2: LGHDT, YNNKEL (reference sequence). V lost 4 bases and J lost 5, with 18 bases in between. This CDR3 comprises 15 residues. This entry belongs to a study of T cell responses to AZD1222 COVID-19 vaccine. Study-wide results and caveats: Vaccination with two AZD1222 doses was followed by a rise in Spike-specific TCR breadth and depth. Seropositive status at baseline applied to only six AZD1222 recipients. There were vaccine-associated CD4 TCRs across spike, dominant at 160-218 and 743-854. Clonal diversity may have been underestimated, and the donors were mostly white British, with more females than males.

Assay used: immunoSEQ multiplex PCR; TCRdb lists only in-frame clones, some missing. The sample lists 250,000 or so clones; over 90% were seen once. The chain carries TRBV3-1 (or the pseudogene TRBV3-2) and TRBJ2-7, with D tentatively TRBD2 (5 bases). This receptor was identified in an adult in good health. Material: peripheral blood, obtained on day 0 of AZD1222 vaccination. CDR3 in amino acids: CASSRRDTYENEQYF. Written as DNA, the CDR3 is TGTGCCAGCAGCCGTCGGGATACCTACGAAAACGAGCAGTACTTC.